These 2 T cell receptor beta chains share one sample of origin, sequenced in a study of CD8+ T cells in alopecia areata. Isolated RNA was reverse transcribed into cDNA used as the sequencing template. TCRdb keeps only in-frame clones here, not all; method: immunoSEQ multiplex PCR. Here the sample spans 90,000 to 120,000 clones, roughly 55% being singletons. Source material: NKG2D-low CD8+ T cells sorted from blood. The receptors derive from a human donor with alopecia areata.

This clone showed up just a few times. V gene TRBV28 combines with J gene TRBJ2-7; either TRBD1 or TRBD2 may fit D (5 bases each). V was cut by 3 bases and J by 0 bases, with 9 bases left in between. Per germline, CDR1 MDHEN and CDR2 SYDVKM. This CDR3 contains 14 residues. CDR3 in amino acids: CASSFPGSSYEQYF. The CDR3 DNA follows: TGTGCCAGCAGTTTTCCAGGGAGCTCCTACGAGCAGTACTTC. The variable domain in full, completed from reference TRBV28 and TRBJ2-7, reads DVKVTQSSRYLVKRTGEKVFLECVQDMDHENMFWYRQDPGLGLRLIYFSYDVKMKEKGDIPEGYSVSREKKERFSLILESASTNQTSMYLCASSFPGSSYEQYFGPGTRLTVT.

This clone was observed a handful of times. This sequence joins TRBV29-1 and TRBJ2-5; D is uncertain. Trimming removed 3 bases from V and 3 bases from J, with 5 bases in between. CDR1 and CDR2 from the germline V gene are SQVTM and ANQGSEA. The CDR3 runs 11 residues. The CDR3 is CSVEAKETQYF. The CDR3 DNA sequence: TGCAGCGTTGAGGCCAAAGAGACCCAGTACTTC.